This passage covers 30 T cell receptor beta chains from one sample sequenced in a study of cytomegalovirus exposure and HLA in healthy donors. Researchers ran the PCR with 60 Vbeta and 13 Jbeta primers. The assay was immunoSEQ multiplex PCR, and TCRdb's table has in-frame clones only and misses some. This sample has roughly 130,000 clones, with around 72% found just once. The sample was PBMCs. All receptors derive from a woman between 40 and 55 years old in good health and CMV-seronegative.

The CDR3 DNA reads as TGTGCCAGCAGCTTAACTCAGGGGCATGGCTACACCTTC. Translation: CASSLTQGHGYTF. The V gene is TRBV7-8, the J gene TRBJ1-2; possible D gene TRBD1, 6 bases. The CDR3 spans 13 residues. The germline V and J ends were trimmed by 2 bases and 6 bases, with 10 bases remaining between them. Germline V gives CDR1 SGHVS, CDR2 FQNEAQ.

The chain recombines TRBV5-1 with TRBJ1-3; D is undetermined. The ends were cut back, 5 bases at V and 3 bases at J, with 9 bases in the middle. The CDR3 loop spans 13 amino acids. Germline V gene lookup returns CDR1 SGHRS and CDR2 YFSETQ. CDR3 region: CASSDLNGNTIYF. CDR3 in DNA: TGCGCCAGCAGTGACTTGAATGGAAACACCATATATTTT.

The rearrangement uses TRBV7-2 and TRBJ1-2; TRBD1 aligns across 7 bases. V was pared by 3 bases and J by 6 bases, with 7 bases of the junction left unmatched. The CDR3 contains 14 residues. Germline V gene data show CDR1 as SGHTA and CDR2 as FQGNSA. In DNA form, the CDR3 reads TGTGCCAGCAGCTTCGACAGGGAGTGGGATGGCTACACCTTC. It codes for CASSFDREWDGYTF.

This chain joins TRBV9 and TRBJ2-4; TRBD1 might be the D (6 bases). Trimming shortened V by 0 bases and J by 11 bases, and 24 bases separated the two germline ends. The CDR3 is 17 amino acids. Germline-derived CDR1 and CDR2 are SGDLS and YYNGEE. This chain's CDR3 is CASSVAIGFEGTKVQYF. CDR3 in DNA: TGTGCCAGCAGCGTAGCTATTGGGTTTGAGGGGACAAAGGTTCAGTACTTC.

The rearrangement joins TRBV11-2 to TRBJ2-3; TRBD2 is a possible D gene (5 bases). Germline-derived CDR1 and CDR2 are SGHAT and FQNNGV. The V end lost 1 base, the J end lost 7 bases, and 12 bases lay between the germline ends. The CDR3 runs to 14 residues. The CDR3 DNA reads TGTGCCAGCAGCTTAGTCCGGGATTCATATACGCAGTATTTT. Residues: CASSLVRDSYTQYF. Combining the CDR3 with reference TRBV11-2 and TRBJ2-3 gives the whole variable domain EAGVAQSPRYKIIEKRQSVAFWCNPISGHATLYWYQQILGQGPKLLIQFQNNGVVDDSQLPKDRFSAERLKGVDSTLKIQPAKLEDSAVYLCASSLVRDSYTQYFGPGTRLTVL.

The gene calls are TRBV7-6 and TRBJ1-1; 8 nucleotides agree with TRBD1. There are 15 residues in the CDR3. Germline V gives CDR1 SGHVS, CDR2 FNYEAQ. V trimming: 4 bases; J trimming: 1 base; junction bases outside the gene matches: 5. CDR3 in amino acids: CASSSRQGPNTEAFF. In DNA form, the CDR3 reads TGTGCCAGCAGCTCCCGACAGGGGCCGAACACTGAAGCTTTCTTT.

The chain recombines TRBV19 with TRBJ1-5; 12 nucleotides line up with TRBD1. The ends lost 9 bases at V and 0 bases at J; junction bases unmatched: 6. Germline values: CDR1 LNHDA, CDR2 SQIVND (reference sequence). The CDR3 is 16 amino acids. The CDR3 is CASRDRGLNSNQPQHF. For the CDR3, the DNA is TGTGCCAGCCGGGACAGGGGGCTGAATAGCAATCAGCCCCAGCATTTT.

In nucleotides, the CDR3 is TGTGCCACTTTCAGGGGTTCAGCTGAAGCTTTCTTT. Its protein is CATFRGSAEAFF. The gene calls are TRBV10-3 and TRBJ1-1; a possible D gene is TRBD1 (6 bases). Between the trimmed V and J ends, which lost 10 bases and 6 bases, there was a span of 15 bases. The V gene's germline CDR1 is ENHRY and CDR2 SYGVKD. The CDR3 covers 12 residues.

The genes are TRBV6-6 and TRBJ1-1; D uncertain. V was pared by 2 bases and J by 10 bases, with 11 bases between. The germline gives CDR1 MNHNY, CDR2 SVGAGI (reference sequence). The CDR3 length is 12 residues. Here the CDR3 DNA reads TGTGCCAGCAGTTACACCAATAGAGGAGCTTTCTTT. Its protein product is CASSYTNRGAFF.

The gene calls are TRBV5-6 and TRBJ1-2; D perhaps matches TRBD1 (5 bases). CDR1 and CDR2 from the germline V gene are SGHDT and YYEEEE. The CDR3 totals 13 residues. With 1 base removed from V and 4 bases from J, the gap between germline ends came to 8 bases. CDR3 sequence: CASSLWQGYGYTF. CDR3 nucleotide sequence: TGTGCCAGCAGCTTGTGGCAGGGCTATGGCTACACCTTC.

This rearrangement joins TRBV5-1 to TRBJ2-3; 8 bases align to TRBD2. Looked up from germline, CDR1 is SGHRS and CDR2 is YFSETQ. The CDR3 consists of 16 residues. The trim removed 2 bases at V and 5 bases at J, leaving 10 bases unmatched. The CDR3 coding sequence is TGCGCCAGCAGCTTTGTGGCGGGGGGCACGGGAGATACGCAGTATTTT. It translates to CASSFVAGGTGDTQYF.

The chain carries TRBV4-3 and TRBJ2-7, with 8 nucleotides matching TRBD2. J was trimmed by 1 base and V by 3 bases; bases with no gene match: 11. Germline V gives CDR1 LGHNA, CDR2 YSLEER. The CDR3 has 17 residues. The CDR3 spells CASSHGVPGLVSYEQYV. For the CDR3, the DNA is TGCGCCAGCAGCCATGGTGTACCGGGACTAGTATCCTACGAGCAGTACGTC.

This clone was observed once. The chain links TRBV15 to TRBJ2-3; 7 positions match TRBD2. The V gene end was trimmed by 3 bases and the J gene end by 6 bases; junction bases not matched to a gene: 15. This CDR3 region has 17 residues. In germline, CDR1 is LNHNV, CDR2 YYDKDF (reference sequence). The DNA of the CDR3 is TGTGCCACCAGCAGCCCCCTCCGGGAGGAGGGAGGGGATACGCAGTATTTT. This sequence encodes CATSSPLREEGGDTQYF.

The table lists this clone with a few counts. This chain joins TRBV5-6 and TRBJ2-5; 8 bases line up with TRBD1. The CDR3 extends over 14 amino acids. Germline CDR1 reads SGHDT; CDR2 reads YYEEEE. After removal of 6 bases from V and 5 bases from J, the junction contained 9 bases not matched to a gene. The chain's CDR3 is CASNPYQGAETQYF. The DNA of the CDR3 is TGTGCCAGCAATCCATATCAGGGGGCCGAGACCCAGTACTTC.

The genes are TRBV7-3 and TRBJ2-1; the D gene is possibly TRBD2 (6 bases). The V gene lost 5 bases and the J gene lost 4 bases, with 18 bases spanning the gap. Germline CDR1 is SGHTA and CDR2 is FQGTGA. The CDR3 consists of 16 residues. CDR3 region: CASSPQEGFSYNEQFF. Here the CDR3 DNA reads TGTGCCAGCAGCCCCCAGGAGGGTTTTTCATACAATGAGCAGTTCTTC.

CDR3 sequence (DNA): TGTGCCAGTTCACAGGGTCCGGAGACCCAGTACTTC. It encodes CASSQGPETQYF. The chain couples TRBV7-8 to TRBJ2-5, with a possible D match to TRBD1 (6 bases). The CDR3 runs 12 residues. V lost 9 bases and J lost 5, with 13 bases in between. The germline gives CDR1 SGHVS, CDR2 FQNEAQ.

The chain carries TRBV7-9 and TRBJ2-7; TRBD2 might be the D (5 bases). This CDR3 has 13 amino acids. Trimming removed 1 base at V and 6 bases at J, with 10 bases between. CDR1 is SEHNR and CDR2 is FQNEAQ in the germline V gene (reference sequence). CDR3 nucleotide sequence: TGTGCCAGCAGCTTAGGGCAAACTAGCGAGCAGTACTTC. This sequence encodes CASSLGQTSEQYF.

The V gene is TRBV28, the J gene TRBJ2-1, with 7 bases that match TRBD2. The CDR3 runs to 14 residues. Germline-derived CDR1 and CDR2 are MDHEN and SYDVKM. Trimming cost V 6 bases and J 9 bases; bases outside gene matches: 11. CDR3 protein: CASRSGGIGGEQFF. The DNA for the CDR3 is TGTGCCAGCAGATCGGGGGGTATAGGTGGTGAGCAGTTCTTC.

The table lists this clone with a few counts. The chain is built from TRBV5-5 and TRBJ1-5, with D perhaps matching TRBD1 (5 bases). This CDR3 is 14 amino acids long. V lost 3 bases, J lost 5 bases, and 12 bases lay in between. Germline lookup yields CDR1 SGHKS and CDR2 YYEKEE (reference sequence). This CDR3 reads CASSWGDGDQPQHF. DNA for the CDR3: TGTGCCAGCAGCTGGGGGGACGGCGATCAGCCCCAGCATTTT.

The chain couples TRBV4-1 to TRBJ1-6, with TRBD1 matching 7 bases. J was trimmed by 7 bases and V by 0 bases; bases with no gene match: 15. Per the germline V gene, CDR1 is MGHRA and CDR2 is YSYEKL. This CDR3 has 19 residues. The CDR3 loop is CASSQDRLRNTGDNSPLHF. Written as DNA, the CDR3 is TGCGCCAGCAGCCAAGATCGGCTTCGGAATACAGGGGACAATTCACCCCTCCACTTT.

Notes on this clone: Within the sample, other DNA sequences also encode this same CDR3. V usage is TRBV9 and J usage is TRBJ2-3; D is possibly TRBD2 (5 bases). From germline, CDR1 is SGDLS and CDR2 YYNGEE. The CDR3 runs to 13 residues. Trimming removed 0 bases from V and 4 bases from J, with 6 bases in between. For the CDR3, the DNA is TGTGCCAGCAGCGTAGGGGGAGCAGATACGCAGTATTTT. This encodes CASSVGGADTQYF.

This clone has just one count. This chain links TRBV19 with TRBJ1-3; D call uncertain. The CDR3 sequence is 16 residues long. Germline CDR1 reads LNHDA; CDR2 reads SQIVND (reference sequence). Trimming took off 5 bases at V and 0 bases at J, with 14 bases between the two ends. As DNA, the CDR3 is TGTGCCAGTAGTCGGGGAAGGGTGAACTCTGGAAACACCATATATTTT. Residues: CASSRGRVNSGNTIYF.

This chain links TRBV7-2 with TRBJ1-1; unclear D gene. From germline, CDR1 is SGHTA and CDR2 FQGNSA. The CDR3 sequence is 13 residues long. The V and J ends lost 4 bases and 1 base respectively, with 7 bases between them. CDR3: CASSSGRNTEAFF. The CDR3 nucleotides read TGTGCCAGCAGCTCTGGTAGGAACACTGAAGCTTTCTTT.

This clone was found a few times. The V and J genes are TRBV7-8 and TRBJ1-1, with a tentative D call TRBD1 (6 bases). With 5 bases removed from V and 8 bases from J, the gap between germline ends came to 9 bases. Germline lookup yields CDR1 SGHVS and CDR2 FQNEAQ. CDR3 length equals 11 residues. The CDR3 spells CASSQRGEAFF. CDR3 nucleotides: TGTGCCAGCAGCCAAAGGGGGGAAGCTTTCTTT.

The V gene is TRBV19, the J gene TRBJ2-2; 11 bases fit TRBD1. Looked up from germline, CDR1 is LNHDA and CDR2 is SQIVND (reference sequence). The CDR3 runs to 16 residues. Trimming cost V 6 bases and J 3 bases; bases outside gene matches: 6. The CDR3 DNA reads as TGTGCCAGTAGAAACCGGGACAGGGGGTACACCGGGGAGCTGTTTTTT. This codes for CASRNRDRGYTGELFF.

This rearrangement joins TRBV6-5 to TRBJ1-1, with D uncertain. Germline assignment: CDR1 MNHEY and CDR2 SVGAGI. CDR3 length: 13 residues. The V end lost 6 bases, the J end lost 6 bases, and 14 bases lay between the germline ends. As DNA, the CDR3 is TGTGCCAGCAGGTCCTCCGGTCGAGCTGAAGCTTTCTTT. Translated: CASRSSGRAEAFF.

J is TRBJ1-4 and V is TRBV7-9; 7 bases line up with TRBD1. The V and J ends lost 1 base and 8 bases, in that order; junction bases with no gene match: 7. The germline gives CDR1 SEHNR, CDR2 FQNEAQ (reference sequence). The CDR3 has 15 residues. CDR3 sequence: CASSLGTSGGEKLFF. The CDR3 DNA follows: TGTGCCAGCAGCTTAGGGACCTCAGGGGGGGAAAAACTGTTTTTT.

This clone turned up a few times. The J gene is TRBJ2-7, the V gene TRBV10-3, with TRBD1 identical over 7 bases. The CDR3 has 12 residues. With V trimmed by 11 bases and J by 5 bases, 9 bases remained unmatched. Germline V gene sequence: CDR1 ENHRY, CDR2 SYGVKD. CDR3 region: CAAKATGDEQYF. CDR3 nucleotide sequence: TGTGCCGCAAAGGCCACAGGGGACGAGCAGTACTTC.

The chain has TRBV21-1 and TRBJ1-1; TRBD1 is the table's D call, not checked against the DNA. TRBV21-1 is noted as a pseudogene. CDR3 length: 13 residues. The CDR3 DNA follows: TGTGCCAGCAGCAGCAGGGGTAACACTGAAGCTTTCTTT. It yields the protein CASSSRGNTEAFF.

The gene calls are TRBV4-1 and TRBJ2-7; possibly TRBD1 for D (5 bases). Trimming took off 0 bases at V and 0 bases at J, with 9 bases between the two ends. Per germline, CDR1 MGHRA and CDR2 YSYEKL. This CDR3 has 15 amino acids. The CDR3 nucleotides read TGCGCCAGCAGCCAAGAACCAGGGATCTCCTACGAGCAGTACTTC. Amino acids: CASSQEPGISYEQYF.